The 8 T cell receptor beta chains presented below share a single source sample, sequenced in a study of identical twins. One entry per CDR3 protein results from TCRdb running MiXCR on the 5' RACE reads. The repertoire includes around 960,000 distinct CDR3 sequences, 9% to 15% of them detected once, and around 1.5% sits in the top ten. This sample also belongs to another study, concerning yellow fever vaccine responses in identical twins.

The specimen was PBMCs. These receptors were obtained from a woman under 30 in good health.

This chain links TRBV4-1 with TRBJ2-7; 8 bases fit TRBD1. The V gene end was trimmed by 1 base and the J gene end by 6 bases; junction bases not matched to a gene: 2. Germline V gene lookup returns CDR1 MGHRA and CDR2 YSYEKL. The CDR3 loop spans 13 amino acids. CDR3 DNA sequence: TGCGCCAGCAGCCAAGGACAGGGGAGCGAGCAGTACGTC. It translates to CASSQGQGSEQYV.

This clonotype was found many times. The CDR3 sequence: CASSQGQGVETQYF. DNA of the CDR3: TGCGCCAGCAGCCAGGGACAGGGAGTAGAGACCCAGTACTTC. The chain links TRBV4-1 to TRBJ2-5, with TRBD1 identical over 9 bases. This CDR3 contains 14 residues. CDR1 and CDR2 from the germline V gene are MGHRA and YSYEKL. V trimming: 3 bases; J trimming: 4 bases; junction bases outside the gene matches: 3.

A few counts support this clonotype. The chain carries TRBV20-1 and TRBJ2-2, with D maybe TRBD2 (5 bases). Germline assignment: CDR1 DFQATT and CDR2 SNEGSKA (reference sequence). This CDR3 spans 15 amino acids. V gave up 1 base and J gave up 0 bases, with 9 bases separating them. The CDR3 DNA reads TGCAGTGCTAGAGCGGGGATATCGAACACCGGGGAGCTGTTTTTT. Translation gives CSARAGISNTGELFF.

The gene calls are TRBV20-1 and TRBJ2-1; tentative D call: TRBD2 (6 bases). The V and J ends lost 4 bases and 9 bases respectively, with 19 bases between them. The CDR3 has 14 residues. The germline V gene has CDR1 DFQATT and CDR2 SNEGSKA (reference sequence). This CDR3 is CSAIGVASAGEQFF. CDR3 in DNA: TGCAGTGCTATCGGGGTCGCTAGCGCGGGTGAGCAGTTCTTC.

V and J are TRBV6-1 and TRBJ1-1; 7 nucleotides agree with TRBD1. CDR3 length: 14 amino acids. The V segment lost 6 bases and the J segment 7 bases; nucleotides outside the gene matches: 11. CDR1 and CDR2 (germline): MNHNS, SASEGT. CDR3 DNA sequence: TGTGCCAGCAGCTCCATCCTGACAGGGAATGAAGCTTTCTTT. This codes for CASSSILTGNEAFF.

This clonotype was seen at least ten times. The CDR3: CASSFGGTLQETQYF. CDR3 DNA: TGTGCCAGCAGTTTCGGTGGCACGTTACAAGAGACCCAGTACTTC. V usage is TRBV12-3 or TRBV12-4 and J usage is TRBJ2-5; unclear D gene. The CDR3 consists of 15 residues. Trimming took off 3 bases at V and 2 bases at J, with 13 bases between the two ends.

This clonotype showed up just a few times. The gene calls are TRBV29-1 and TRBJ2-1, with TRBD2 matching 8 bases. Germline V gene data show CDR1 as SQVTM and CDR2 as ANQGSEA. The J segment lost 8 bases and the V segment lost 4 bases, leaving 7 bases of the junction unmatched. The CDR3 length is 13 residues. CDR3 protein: CSVGGRIEYEQFF. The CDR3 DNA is TGCAGCGTTGGCGGGAGGATTGAATATGAGCAGTTCTTC.

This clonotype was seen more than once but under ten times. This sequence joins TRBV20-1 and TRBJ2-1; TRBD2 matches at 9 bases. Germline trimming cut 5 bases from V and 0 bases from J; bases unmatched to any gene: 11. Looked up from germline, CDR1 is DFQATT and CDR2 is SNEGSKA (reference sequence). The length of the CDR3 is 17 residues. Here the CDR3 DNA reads TGCAGTGCTCATGGATGGACTAGCGAGAGCTCCTACAATGAGCAGTTCTTC. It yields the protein CSAHGWTSESSYNEQFF.